This T cell receptor (beta chain) stems from a study of beta chain features in type 1 diabetes (dated by TCRdb to the late 2010s). About the investigation overall: Mean age, gender distribution, total cell number and subset yield did not differ between patients and healthy donors. A total of about 110,000,000 sorted cells were examined across all samples, and a strong correlation was observed between cell number per subset and RNA yield. The study compared the TCRB repertoires of sorted circulating CD4+ T cell subsets in recently diagnosed type 1 diabetes patients with those in matched healthy donors. Regulatory and stem cell-like memory subsets were obtained from only 8 patients and roughly 8 healthy donors, while naive and central memory subsets were obtained from all 30 or so donors.

This clone was detected only a few times. Its specific antigen is unknown. The input lacks base qualities; no much larger clone sits a single base away. Each donor gave one peripheral blood draw, roughly 120 mL on average, collected into heparinised tubes. Naive, central memory, regulatory and stem cell-like memory CD4+ T cells were sorted on a BD FACSAria II using a panel including CD45RO, CCR7, CD25, CD127, CD95 and CD27. Purity was above 98% for every sorted population. PBMCs were isolated right away by Lymphoprep density gradient centrifugation and were stained directly, without culture. To minimize batch effects, samples were stained and sorted in pairs, one healthy donor with one patient per experiment. The CDR3 runs 14 amino acids, cysteine and phenylalanine included. Only the CDR3 DNA stays, 42 bases, in frame from base 1. Compared with germline, V lacks 5 bases and J lacks 1 base; bases without a gene match: 3. From the germline V gene, CDR1 is SGHNT and CDR2 is YENEEA.

The entire amount of isolated RNA was reverse transcribed using the High Capacity cDNA Reverse Transcription Kit, so the sequenced TCRB transcripts were expressed ones. Naive, central memory and regulatory T cell samples underwent deep immunoSEQ sequencing, averaging about 3.57 million total reads per sample. Sorted cells were lysed in RLT buffer and RNA was extracted with DNase-treated RNeasy Micro or Mini kits, depending on cell number. Each cell subset was processed separately to prevent cross-contamination, with patient and healthy donor samples processed together. The immunoSEQ multiplex PCR was used to amplify TCRB sequences from cDNA, generating 87-bp fragments that spanned the CDR3 region. Sequencing of the amplicons was done on the Illumina HiSeq platform. In the paper's pipeline: PCR bias was computationally corrected using synthetic template baselines, reads within Hamming distance 2 were collapsed, and singletons that could not be merged were discarded. Reads were aligned against IMGT to assign V, D and J genes, CDR3 length and insertions or deletions at six rearrangement sites. Within each subset, clonotype counts were normalized to the number of sorted cells before true diversity and Gini coefficients were calculated with the tcR R package. The overlap coefficient, calculated on TCRB nucleotide sequences, was used to measure repertoire sharing. Imported from immuneACCESS, the table was reduced by TCRdb to in-frame sequences with V and J called. These copies leave out some clones; in studies compared against another copy, an unresolved V gene accounts for under half, and the cause of the remainder is not known. V, J and clone size are taken as reported in that table, and D and trimming were inferred from the DNA itself. The sample table shows about 160,000 clones, and 6.5% to 10% are seen once. More than 0.45% of the sample goes to the ten largest clones.

What the research found in general, with its limitations: Naive, central memory and regulatory TCRB repertoires appeared to be more similar among patients than among healthy donors. Because small numbers of individuals were included in the HLA sub-analyses, any influence of HLA type on TCRB rearrangement was left unresolved. In all four CD4+ subsets, TCRB CDR3 length was moderately but significantly shorter in type 1 diabetes patients. Fewer insertions and more nucleotide deletions at VDJ recombination sites were observed in patients with type 1 diabetes, implying thymic rearrangement abnormalities. Because cDNA was sequenced instead of genomic DNA, highly expressing activated cells could be over-represented, though the groups showed no difference in activation or CD3 levels. Shorter templates might have been favored by PCR, but patient and control samples were amplified and corrected together, so both groups would have been affected equally by any skew.

Recombination connected TRBV11-3 to TRBJ1-1, and 8 junction bases match TRBD1. The sequencing input was central memory CD4+ T cells from blood. The source of this sequence is a woman aged 18-29 years with type 1 diabetes. In nucleotide form, the sequence is TGTGCCAGCAGCCCACAGGGGGAGAACACTGAAGCTTTCTTT. The encoded protein is CASSPQGENTEAFF.